The 4 T cell receptor beta chains presented below share a single source sample, sequenced in a study of cytomegalovirus exposure and HLA in healthy donors. The repertoire was sequenced with immunoSEQ multiplex PCR; TCRdb's copy has only in-frame clones and lacks some. The sample records fewer than 200,000 clones, around 90% being singletons. Sample: PBMCs. The receptors originated from a woman under 30 in good health and CMV-seropositive.

For the CDR3, the DNA is TGTGCCAGCAGTTTACGGGGAGCCTCTGGAAACACCATATATTTT. Protein sequence: CASSLRGASGNTIYF. This chain uses TRBV27 with TRBJ1-3; D not resolved. The V gene lost 2 bases and the J gene lost 0 bases, with 8 bases spanning the gap. Germline V gene lookup returns CDR1 MNHEY and CDR2 SMNVEV (reference sequence). This CDR3 is built from 15 residues.

The chain recombines TRBV4-3 with TRBJ1-2; TRBD1 might be the D (5 bases). V gave up 0 bases and J gave up 7 bases, with 18 bases separating them. The CDR3 runs 16 residues. The V gene's germline CDR1 is LGHNA and CDR2 YSLEER. The CDR3 DNA reads as TGCGCCAGCAGCCAAGATCCGGGCCTGATGGGGGGTGGCTACACCTTC. It translates to CASSQDPGLMGGGYTF.

The chain uses TRBV2 and TRBJ1-1; TRBD1 might be the D (6 bases). Between the trimmed V and J ends, which lost 2 bases and 4 bases, there was a span of 17 bases. Germline assignment: CDR1 SNHLY and CDR2 FYNNEI. The CDR3 totals 16 residues. The DNA of the CDR3 is TGTGCCAGCAGTGAACCGGACAGCTATGAAGGCACTGAAGCTTTCTTT. Its translation is CASSEPDSYEGTEAFF.

This sequence joins TRBV27 and TRBJ1-1, with no clear D. The CDR3 spans 14 residues. V was shortened by 5 bases and J by 3 bases, with 13 bases between the two germline ends. In germline, CDR1 is MNHEY, CDR2 SMNVEV (reference sequence). CDR3 nucleotides: TGTGCCAGCAGTACCAATCAGAGGTACACTGAAGCTTTCTTT. Amino acids: CASSTNQRYTEAFF.